Reported below is one T cell receptor (beta chain). What it binds is not known. The data belong to a study of cytomegalovirus exposure and HLA in healthy donors. Findings and caveats of the study: Whilst most TCR sequences proved rare, a subset of public TCRs occurred across many donors.

Germline V CDR1 and CDR2: SEHNR, FQNEAQ (reference sequence). The CDR3 spans 17 residues. Between the trimmed V and J ends, which lost 0 bases and 4 bases, there was a span of 15 bases. TCRdb's copy holds only in-frame clones and misses some; the assay was immunoSEQ multiplex PCR. The sample contains 180,000 or so clones, approximately 80% of which appear only once. The sequenced sample was PBMCs. The rearrangement joins TRBV7-9 to TRBJ1-4; D uncertain. The source is a young woman in good health and CMV-seropositive. Written as DNA, the CDR3 is TGTGCCAGCAGCTTAGCGCTAACGGGAGGATATAATGAAAAACTGTTTTTT. The encoded protein is CASSLALTGGYNEKLFF.